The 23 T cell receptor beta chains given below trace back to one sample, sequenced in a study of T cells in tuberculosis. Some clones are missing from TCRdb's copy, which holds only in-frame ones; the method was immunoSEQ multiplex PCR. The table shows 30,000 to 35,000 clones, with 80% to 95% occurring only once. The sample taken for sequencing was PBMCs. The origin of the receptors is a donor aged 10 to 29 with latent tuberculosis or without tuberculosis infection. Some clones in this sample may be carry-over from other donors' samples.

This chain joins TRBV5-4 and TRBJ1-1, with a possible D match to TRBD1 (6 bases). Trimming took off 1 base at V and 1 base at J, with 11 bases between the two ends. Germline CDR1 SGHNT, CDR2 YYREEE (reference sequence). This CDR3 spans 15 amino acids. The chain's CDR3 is CASSLQATGNTEAFF. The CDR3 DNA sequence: TGTGCCAGCAGCTTGCAGGCGACAGGGAACACTGAAGCTTTCTTT.

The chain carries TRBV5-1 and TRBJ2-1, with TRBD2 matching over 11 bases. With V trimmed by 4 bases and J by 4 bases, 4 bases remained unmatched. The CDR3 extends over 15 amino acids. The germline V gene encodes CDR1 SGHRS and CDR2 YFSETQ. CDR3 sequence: CASSLGTSGYNEQFF. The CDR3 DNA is TGCGCCAGCAGCCTGGGGACTAGCGGATACAATGAGCAGTTCTTC.

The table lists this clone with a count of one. CDR3 amino acids: CASSEAGQTSYEQYF. The CDR3 DNA sequence: TGTGCCAGCAGTGAGGCGGGACAGACCAGCTACGAGCAGTACTTC. The V gene is TRBV2, the J gene TRBJ2-7; D may be TRBD1 (7 bases). The CDR3 consists of 15 residues. The germline gives CDR1 SNHLY, CDR2 FYNNEI. Deletions cut 3 bases from V and 3 bases from J, with 15 bases between.

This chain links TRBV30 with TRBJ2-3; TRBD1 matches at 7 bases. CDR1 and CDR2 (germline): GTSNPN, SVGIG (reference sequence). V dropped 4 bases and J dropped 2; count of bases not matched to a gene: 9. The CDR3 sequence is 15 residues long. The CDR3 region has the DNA TGTGCCTGGAAAACCGGGACAGACAACACAGATACGCAGTATTTT. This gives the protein CAWKTGTDNTDTQYF.

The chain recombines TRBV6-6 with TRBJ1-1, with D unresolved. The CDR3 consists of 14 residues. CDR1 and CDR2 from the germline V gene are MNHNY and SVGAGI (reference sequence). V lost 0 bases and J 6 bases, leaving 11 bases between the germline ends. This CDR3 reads CASSYSEGKAEAFF. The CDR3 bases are TGTGCCAGCAGTTACTCGGAGGGTAAAGCTGAAGCTTTCTTT.

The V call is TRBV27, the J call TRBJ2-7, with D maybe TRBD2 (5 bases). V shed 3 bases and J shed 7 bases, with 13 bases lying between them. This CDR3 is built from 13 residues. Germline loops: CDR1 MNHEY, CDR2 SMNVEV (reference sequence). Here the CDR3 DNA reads TGTGCCAGCAGTTTCGGAGGAATGGGTGAGCAGTACTTC. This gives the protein CASSFGGMGEQYF.

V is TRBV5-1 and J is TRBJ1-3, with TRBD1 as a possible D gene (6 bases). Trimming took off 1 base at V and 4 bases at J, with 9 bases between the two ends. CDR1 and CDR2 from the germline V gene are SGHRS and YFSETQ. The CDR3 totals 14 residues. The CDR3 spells CASSLSGAGNTIYF. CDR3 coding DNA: TGCGCCAGCAGCTTGTCAGGGGCCGGAAACACCATATATTTT.

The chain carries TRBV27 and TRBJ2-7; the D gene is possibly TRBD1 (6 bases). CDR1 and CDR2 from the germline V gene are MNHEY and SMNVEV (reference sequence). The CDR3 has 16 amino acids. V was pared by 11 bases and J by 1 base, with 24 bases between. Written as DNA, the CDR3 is TGTGCCTCCAGTCGGGTGGTTGGGGGCATATCCTACGAGCAGTACTTC. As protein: CASSRVVGGISYEQYF.

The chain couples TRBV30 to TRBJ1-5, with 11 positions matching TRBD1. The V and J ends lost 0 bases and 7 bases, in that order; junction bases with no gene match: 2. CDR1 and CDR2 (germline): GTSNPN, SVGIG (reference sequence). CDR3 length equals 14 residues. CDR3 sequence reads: CAWSVGQGAQPQHF. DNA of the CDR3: TGTGCCTGGAGTGTAGGACAGGGGGCACAGCCCCAGCATTTT. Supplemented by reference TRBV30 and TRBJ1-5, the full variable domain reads SQTIHQWPATLVQPVGSPLSLECTVEGTSNPNLYWYRQAAGRGLQLLFYSVGIGQISSEVPQNLSASRPQDRQFILSSKKLLLSDSGFYLCAWSVGQGAQPQHFGDGTRLSIL.

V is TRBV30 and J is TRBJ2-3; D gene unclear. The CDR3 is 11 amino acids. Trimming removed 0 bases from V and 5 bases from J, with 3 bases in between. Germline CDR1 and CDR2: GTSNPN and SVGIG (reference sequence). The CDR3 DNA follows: TGTGCCTGGAGTGTCAGAGATACGCAGTATTTT. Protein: CAWSVRDTQYF.

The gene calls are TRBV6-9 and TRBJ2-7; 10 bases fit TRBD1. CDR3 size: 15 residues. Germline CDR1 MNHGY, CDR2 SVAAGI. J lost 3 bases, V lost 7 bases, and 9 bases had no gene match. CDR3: CASTFGTGVYYEQYF. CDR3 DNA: TGTGCCAGCACCTTCGGGACAGGGGTGTACTACGAGCAGTACTTC.

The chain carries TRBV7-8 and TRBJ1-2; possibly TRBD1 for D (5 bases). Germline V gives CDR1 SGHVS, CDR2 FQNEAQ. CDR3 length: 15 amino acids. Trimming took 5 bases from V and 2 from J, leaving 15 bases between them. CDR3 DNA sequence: TGTGCCAGCAGCCTACGTCTGGGGGGGAACTATGGCTACACCTTC. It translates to CASSLRLGGNYGYTF.

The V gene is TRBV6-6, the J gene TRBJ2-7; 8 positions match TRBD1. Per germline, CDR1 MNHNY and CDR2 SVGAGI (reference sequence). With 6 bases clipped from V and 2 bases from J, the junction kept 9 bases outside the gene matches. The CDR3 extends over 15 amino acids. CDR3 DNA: TGTGCCAGCAGCCAAAGTGGGACAGGAACCTACGAGCAGTACTTC. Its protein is CASSQSGTGTYEQYF.

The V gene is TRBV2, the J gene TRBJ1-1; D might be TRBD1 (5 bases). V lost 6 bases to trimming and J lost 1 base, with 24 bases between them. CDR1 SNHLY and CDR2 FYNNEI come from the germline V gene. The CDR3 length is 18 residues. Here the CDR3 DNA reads TGTGCCAGCAGCTGCCGTGTTCGGGGGGTCAACCCGAACACTGAAGCTTTCTTT. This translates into CASSCRVRGVNPNTEAFF.

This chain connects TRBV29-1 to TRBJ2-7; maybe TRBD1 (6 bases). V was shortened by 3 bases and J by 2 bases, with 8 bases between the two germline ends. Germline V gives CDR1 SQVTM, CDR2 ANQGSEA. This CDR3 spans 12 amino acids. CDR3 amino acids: CSVEDSAYEQYF. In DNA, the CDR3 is TGCAGCGTTGAGGACAGTGCCTACGAGCAGTACTTC.

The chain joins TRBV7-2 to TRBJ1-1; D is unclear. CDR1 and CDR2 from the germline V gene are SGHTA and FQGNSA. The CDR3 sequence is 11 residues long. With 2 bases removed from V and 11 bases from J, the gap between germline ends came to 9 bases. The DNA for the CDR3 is TGTGCCAGCAGCTTAAGGAAACAGGCTTTCTTT. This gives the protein CASSLRKQAFF.

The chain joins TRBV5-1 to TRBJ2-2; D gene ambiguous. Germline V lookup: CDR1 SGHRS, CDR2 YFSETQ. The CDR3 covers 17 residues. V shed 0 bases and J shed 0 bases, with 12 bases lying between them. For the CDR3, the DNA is TGCGCCAGCAGCTTGGAAGTGGCAAGAACGAACACCGGGGAGCTGTTTTTT. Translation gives CASSLEVARTNTGELFF. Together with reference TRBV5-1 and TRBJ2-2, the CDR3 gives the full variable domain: KAGVTQTPRYLIKTRGQQVTLSCSPISGHRSVSWYQQTPGQGLQFLFEYFSETQRNKGNFPGRFSGRQFSNSRSEMNVSTLELGDSALYLCASSLEVARTNTGELFFGEGSRLTVL.

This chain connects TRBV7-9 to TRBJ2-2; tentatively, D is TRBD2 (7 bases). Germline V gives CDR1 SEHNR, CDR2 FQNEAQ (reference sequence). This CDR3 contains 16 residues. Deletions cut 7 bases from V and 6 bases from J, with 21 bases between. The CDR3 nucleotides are TGTGCCAGCATCATCCCCACAGGGAGGGTGGCCGGGGAGCTGTTTTTT. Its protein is CASIIPTGRVAGELFF. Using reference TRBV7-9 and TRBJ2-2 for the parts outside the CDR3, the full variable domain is DTGVSQNPRHKITKRGQNVTFRCDPISEHNRLYWYRQTLGQGPEFLTYFQNEAQLEKSRLLSDRFSAERPKGSFSTLEIQRTEQGDSAMYLCASIIPTGRVAGELFFGEGSRLTVL.

DNA for the CDR3: TGCGCCAGCAGCCAAGATCGGGTGAGGTTAAATGGAAACACCATATATTTT. The encoded protein is CASSQDRVRLNGNTIYF. The chain carries TRBV4-1 and TRBJ1-3; D call uncertain. The germline gives CDR1 MGHRA, CDR2 YSYEKL. Trimming stripped 0 bases from V and 3 bases from J, with 15 bases between. The CDR3 is 17 residues long.

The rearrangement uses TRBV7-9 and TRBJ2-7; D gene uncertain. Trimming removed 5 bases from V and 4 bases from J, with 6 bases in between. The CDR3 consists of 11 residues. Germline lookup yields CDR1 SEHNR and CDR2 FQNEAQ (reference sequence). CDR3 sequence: CASSPQYEQYF. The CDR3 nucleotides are TGTGCCAGCAGCCCGCAGTACGAGCAGTACTTC.

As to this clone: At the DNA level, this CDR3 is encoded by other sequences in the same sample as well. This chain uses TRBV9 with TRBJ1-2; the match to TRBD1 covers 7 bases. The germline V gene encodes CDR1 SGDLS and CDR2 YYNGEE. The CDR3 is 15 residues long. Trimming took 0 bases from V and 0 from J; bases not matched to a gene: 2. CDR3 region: CASSVGQGANYGYTF. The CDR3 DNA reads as TGTGCCAGCAGCGTAGGGCAGGGGGCTAACTATGGCTACACCTTC.

The CDR3 coding sequence is TGTGCCAGCAGTGCCAACAGGGGGATGAACACTGAAGCTTTCTTT. The encoded protein is CASSANRGMNTEAFF. The V and J genes are TRBV2 and TRBJ1-1, with 8 bases matching TRBD1. CDR3 length: 15 amino acids. CDR1 is SNHLY and CDR2 is FYNNEI in the germline V gene. V dropped 4 bases and J dropped 0; count of bases not matched to a gene: 4.

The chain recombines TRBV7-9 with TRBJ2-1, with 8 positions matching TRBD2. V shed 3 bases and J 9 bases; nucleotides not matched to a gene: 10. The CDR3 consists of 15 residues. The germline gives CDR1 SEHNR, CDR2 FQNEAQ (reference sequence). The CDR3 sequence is CASSLDSGGPSEQFF. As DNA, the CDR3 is TGTGCCAGCAGCTTGGATTCGGGAGGGCCGAGTGAGCAGTTCTTC.